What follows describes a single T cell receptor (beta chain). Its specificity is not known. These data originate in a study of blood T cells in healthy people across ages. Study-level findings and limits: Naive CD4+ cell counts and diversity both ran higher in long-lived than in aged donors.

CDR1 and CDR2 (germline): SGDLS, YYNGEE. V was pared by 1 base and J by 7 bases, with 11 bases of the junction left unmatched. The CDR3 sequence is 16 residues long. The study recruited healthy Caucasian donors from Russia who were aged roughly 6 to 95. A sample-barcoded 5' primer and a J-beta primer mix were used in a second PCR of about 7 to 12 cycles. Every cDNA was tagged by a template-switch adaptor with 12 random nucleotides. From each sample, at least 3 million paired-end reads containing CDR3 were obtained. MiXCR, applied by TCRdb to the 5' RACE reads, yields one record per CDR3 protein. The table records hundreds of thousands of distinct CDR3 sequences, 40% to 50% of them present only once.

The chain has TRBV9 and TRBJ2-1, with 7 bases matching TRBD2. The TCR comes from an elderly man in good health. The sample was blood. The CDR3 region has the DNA TGTGCCAGCAGCGTATGGGGCGGGAGCGGTGTAAATGAGCAGTTCTTC. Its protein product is CASSVWGGSGVNEQFF.